The 25 T cell receptor beta chains below were found in one sample sequenced in a study of cytomegalovirus exposure and HLA in healthy donors. The PCR used 60 Vbeta and 13 Jbeta primers. Measured with immunoSEQ multiplex PCR; TCRdb has only the in-frame clones, and not every one. Found here are about 150,000 clones, 60% to 85% of them singletons; the top ten hold around 4.1%. Sequencing input: PBMCs. All receptors come from a woman aged 35 to 49 in good health and CMV-seronegative.

This clone was seen more than once but under ten times. This chain uses TRBV10-3 with TRBJ2-7; D unclear. The CDR3 totals 12 residues. V was pared by 4 bases and J by 5 bases, with 9 bases between. Germline assignment: CDR1 ENHRY and CDR2 SYGVKD. The CDR3 DNA reads TGTGCCATCAGTGTAGAACTCAACGAGCAGTACTTC. It specifies CAISVELNEQYF.

The rearrangement uses TRBV11-3 and TRBJ1-1; D is unresolved. Germline V CDR1 and CDR2: SGHNT, YENEEA. The CDR3 runs to 14 residues. The V and J ends lost 0 bases and 11 bases respectively, with 16 bases between them. The CDR3, as DNA: TGTGCCAGCAGCTTAGACGTCCGGGATCATGGGGCTTTCTTT. It specifies CASSLDVRDHGAFF.

The chain joins TRBV6-5 to TRBJ1-2, with TRBD1 identical over 7 bases. From germline, CDR1 is MNHEY and CDR2 SVGAGI. There are 13 residues in the CDR3. With V trimmed by 6 bases and J by 6 bases, 7 bases remained unmatched. The CDR3 reads CASRTTGYHGYTF. CDR3 bases: TGTGCCAGCAGAACGACAGGGTATCATGGCTACACCTTC.

The chain has TRBV6-5 and TRBJ2-7, with 7 bases identical to TRBD1. CDR1 and CDR2 (germline): MNHEY, SVGAGI. The V and J ends lost 6 bases and 6 bases, in that order; junction bases with no gene match: 8. This CDR3 is built from 13 residues. In nucleotides, the CDR3 is TGTGCCAGCAGCCGACAGGGTATGGCCGAGCAGTACTTC. It codes for CASSRQGMAEQYF.

This clone came up a few times. CDR3 sequence reads: CASSSRLADPYEQYF. CDR3 nucleotides: TGTGCCAGCAGCTCCAGACTAGCGGACCCCTACGAGCAGTACTTC. The genes are TRBV13 and TRBJ2-7, with TRBD2 matching 9 bases. Per the germline V gene, CDR1 is PRHDT and CDR2 is FYEKMQ (reference sequence). The junction had 6 bases not matched to a gene; V was cut back by 4 bases and J by 2 bases. The CDR3 runs 15 residues.

J is TRBJ2-3 and V is TRBV7-6; 12 bases are shared with TRBD2. The junction had 3 bases not matched to a gene; V was cut back by 4 bases and J by 4 bases. The CDR3 covers 15 residues. CDR1 is SGHVS, CDR2 FNYEAQ, per germline. The chain's CDR3 is CASSSGLAGSDTQYF. Written as DNA, the CDR3 is TGTGCCAGCAGCTCGGGACTAGCGGGCTCAGATACGCAGTATTTT. Based on the CDR3 plus reference TRBV7-6 and TRBJ2-3, the full variable domain is GAGVSQSPRYKVTKRGQDVALRCDPISGHVSLYWYRQALGQGPEFLTYFNYEAQQDKSGLPNDRFSAERPEGSISTLTIQRTEQRDSAMYRCASSSGLAGSDTQYFGPGTRLTVL.

The V and J genes are TRBV7-9 and TRBJ2-3; D gene uncertain. CDR1 and CDR2 from the germline V gene are SEHNR and FQNEAQ (reference sequence). Trimming pared 1 base from V and 5 bases from J, leaving 7 bases between. This CDR3 contains 13 residues. CDR3: CASSLDTGDTQYF. The CDR3 bases are TGTGCCAGCAGCTTAGATACGGGAGATACGCAGTATTTT.

The J gene is TRBJ2-5, the V gene TRBV5-1; D is ambiguous. This CDR3 comprises 14 residues. Germline values: CDR1 SGHRS, CDR2 YFSETQ. V was cut by 0 bases and J by 2 bases, with 8 bases left in between. CDR3 in amino acids: CASSLGPTQETQYF. The DNA of the CDR3 is TGCGCCAGCAGCTTGGGCCCCACTCAAGAGACCCAGTACTTC.

Here the CDR3 DNA reads TGTGCCTGGAGTCCCTCATCGCGGGGGGGTGGCAATGAGCAGTTCTTC. The encoded protein is CAWSPSSRGGGNEQFF. The chain combines TRBV30 with TRBJ2-1; 9 nucleotides match TRBD2. CDR3 length: 16 amino acids. The germline V gene encodes CDR1 GTSNPN and CDR2 SVGIG (reference sequence). V trimming: 2 bases; J trimming: 6 bases; junction bases outside the gene matches: 11.

As concerns this clone: Other DNA sequences of this sample code for an identical CDR3. The chain is built from TRBV6-5 and TRBJ1-1; the D is unclear. Germline-derived CDR1 and CDR2 are MNHEY and SVGAGI. This CDR3 region has 14 residues. Trimming took off 0 bases at V and 0 bases at J, with 5 bases between the two ends. The CDR3 nucleotides are TGTGCCAGCAGTTACTCGAGGCTGAACACTGAAGCTTTCTTT. Translated: CASSYSRLNTEAFF.

V is TRBV7-9 and J is TRBJ2-7; 12 nucleotides line up with TRBD2. The CDR3 runs to 14 residues. V was clipped by 1 base and J by 7 bases; unmatched bases: 2. Germline V gene sequence: CDR1 SEHNR, CDR2 FQNEAQ (reference sequence). This CDR3 is CASSLGLAGEEQYF. The CDR3, as DNA: TGTGCCAGCAGCTTAGGACTAGCGGGAGAAGAGCAGTACTTC.

The V and J genes are TRBV7-9 and TRBJ1-5, with TRBD1 matching 7 bases. The junction had 6 bases not matched to a gene; V was cut back by 8 bases and J by 5 bases. The CDR3 is 13 amino acids. CDR1 is SEHNR, CDR2 FQNEAQ, per germline (reference sequence). The CDR3 is CASGNRGYQPQHF. CDR3 DNA: TGTGCCAGCGGGAACAGGGGTTATCAGCCCCAGCATTTT.

The V call is TRBV5-1, the J call TRBJ2-3; unclear D gene. Germline CDR1 and CDR2: SGHRS and YFSETQ. This CDR3 spans 12 amino acids. V was clipped by 0 bases and J by 9 bases, with 8 bases between them. The CDR3 nucleotides are TGCGCCAGCAGCTTGGCCCAGGAAACGCAGTATTTT. Residues: CASSLAQETQYF.

This chain joins TRBV6-5 and TRBJ2-7; the match to TRBD2 covers 11 bases. Germline V lookup: CDR1 MNHEY, CDR2 SVGAGI. V gave up 6 bases and J gave up 2 bases; unmatched junction bases: 6. The CDR3 consists of 15 residues. The CDR3 nucleotides are TGTGCCAGCAGGTATAGCGGGGGGGTAACCTACGAGCAGTACTTC. This encodes CASRYSGGVTYEQYF.

This rearrangement joins TRBV6-1 to TRBJ1-2, with TRBD1 matching over 9 bases. The germline gives CDR1 MNHNS, CDR2 SASEGT. The CDR3 length is 17 residues. J gave up 4 bases and V 4 bases, and 13 bases lay outside the gene matches. The CDR3 region is CASSAPTGGANSYGYTF. The CDR3 nucleotides are TGTGCCAGCAGTGCCCCAACAGGGGGCGCAAACAGCTATGGCTACACCTTC.

The rearrangement links TRBV6-6 to TRBJ2-5; a possible D gene is TRBD2 (5 bases). Trimming removed 2 bases from V and 1 base from J, with 5 bases in between. Germline V CDR1 and CDR2: MNHNY, SVGAGI (reference sequence). This CDR3 contains 13 residues. DNA for the CDR3: TGTGCCAGCAGTTACGGAGGCCAAGAGACCCAGTACTTC. Its translation: CASSYGGQETQYF.

The chain joins TRBV10-2 to TRBJ2-3, with 10 bases aligning to TRBD1. V shed 5 bases, J shed 1 base, and the junction held 3 bases outside the gene matches. Per germline, CDR1 WSHSY and CDR2 SAAADI. The CDR3 runs to 15 residues. The CDR3 reads CASSSGTGGTDTQYF. CDR3 DNA sequence: TGCGCCAGCAGTTCCGGGACAGGGGGCACAGATACGCAGTATTTT.

The chain uses TRBV7-9 and TRBJ1-1, with unresolved D. The CDR3 extends over 13 amino acids. Trimming left V 5 bases short and J 5 bases short, with 12 bases between. Germline V gives CDR1 SEHNR, CDR2 FQNEAQ (reference sequence). CDR3 sequence reads: CASSRFGDTEAFF. CDR3 nucleotide sequence: TGTGCCAGCAGCAGGTTCGGGGATACTGAAGCTTTCTTT. The full variable domain, its missing parts supplied by reference TRBV7-9 and TRBJ1-1, is DTGVSQNPRHKITKRGQNVTFRCDPISEHNRLYWYRQTLGQGPEFLTYFQNEAQLEKSRLLSDRFSAERPKGSFSTLEIQRTEQGDSAMYLCASSRFGDTEAFFGQGTRLTVV.

The chain employs TRBV5-5 and TRBJ2-1; possible D gene TRBD1, 6 bases. The CDR3 consists of 13 residues. CDR1 and CDR2 from the germline V gene are SGHKS and YYEKEE (reference sequence). Trimming took 1 base from V and 8 from J, leaving 10 bases between them. This CDR3 is CASSLNREYEQFF. The CDR3 region has the DNA TGTGCCAGCAGCTTGAACAGGGAATATGAGCAGTTCTTC.

This chain connects TRBV11-2 to TRBJ2-3, with 13 bases fitting TRBD2. This CDR3 spans 18 amino acids. The germline V gene has CDR1 SGHAT and CDR2 FQNNGV. With 5 bases clipped from V and 0 bases from J, the junction kept 8 bases outside the gene matches. The CDR3 DNA reads as TGTGCCAGCAGCCTAAGACTAGCGGGGGGCCTTAGCACAGATACGCAGTATTTT. Protein product: CASSLRLAGGLSTDTQYF.

This sequence joins TRBV5-1 and TRBJ2-3; 10 positions match TRBD1. This CDR3 is built from 17 residues. Germline V gene sequence: CDR1 SGHRS, CDR2 YFSETQ. V lost 1 base to trimming and J lost 4 bases; unmatched junction nucleotides: 9. Here the CDR3 reads CASSLSRGTGVPDTQYF. In nucleotides, the CDR3 is TGCGCCAGCAGCTTGTCAAGGGGGACAGGGGTCCCAGATACGCAGTATTTT.

V gene TRBV7-9 combines with J gene TRBJ2-7, with 11 bases identical to TRBD1. The CDR3 is 15 amino acids. The V gene end was trimmed by 1 base and the J gene end by 6 bases; junction bases not matched to a gene: 5. Per germline, CDR1 SEHNR and CDR2 FQNEAQ (reference sequence). CDR3 sequence: CASSLGDRGALEQYF. Written as DNA, the CDR3 is TGTGCCAGCAGCTTAGGGGACAGGGGGGCGCTCGAGCAGTACTTC.

The chain is built from TRBV5-6 and TRBJ2-1, with 9 positions matching TRBD2. The V gene's germline CDR1 is SGHDT and CDR2 YYEEEE. Trimming cost V 2 bases and J 6 bases; bases outside gene matches: 6. This CDR3 comprises 15 residues. The DNA for the CDR3 is TGTGCCAGCAGCTTTTCCCCTAGCGGGACCAATGAGCAGTTCTTC. Protein: CASSFSPSGTNEQFF.

The V gene is TRBV5-4, the J gene TRBJ2-6, with D unclear. This CDR3 has 16 residues. From germline, CDR1 is SGHNT and CDR2 YYREEE (reference sequence). The germline V and J ends were trimmed by 0 bases and 1 base, with 8 bases remaining between them. The CDR3 spells CASSLVGVSGANVLTF. CDR3 bases: TGTGCCAGCAGCTTGGTCGGTGTTTCTGGGGCCAACGTCCTGACTTTC. Using reference TRBV5-4 and TRBJ2-6 for the parts outside the CDR3, the full variable domain is ETGVTQSPTHLIKTRGQQVTLRCSSQSGHNTVSWYQQALGQGPQFIFQYYREEENGRGNFPPRFSGLQFPNYSSELNVNALELDDSALYLCASSLVGVSGANVLTFGAGSRLTVL.

CDR3 bases: TGTGCCAGCAGAACAGACTATGGCTACACCTTC. The encoded protein is CASRTDYGYTF. The chain carries TRBV27 and TRBJ1-2; D ambiguous. Between the trimmed V and J ends, which lost 6 bases and 3 bases, there was a span of 5 bases. Per the germline V gene, CDR1 is MNHEY and CDR2 is SMNVEV (reference sequence). CDR3 length: 11 amino acids.